This T cell receptor beta chain was profiled in a study of radiotherapy plus CTLA-4 blockade in lung cancer. Chemo-refractory metastatic non-small-cell lung cancer patients received focal radiation with ipilimumab CTLA-4 blockade. The table came from immunoSEQ multiplex PCR; TCRdb's copy has only in-frame clones and leaves some out. This sample carries tens of thousands of clones, approximately 91% of them seen once, and the ten largest clones take 7.8%. With 3 bases clipped from V and 1 base from J, the junction kept 6 bases outside the gene matches. Germline loops: CDR1 KGHSH, CDR2 LQKENI. The CDR3 is 16 amino acids.

The chain joins TRBV18 to TRBJ2-7; 10 positions agree with TRBD2. The origin of this receptor is a human donor with non-small cell lung cancer whose response to radiotherapy plus ipilimumab could not be evaluated. Material: peripheral blood, obtained from a patient treated with radiotherapy plus ipilimumab. CDR3 sequence reads: CASSPRGTSVSYEQYF. In nucleotides, the CDR3 is TGTGCCAGCTCACCCCGCGGGACTAGCGTGTCCTACGAGCAGTACTTC.